What follows are 32 T cell receptor beta chains derived from one specimen sequenced in a study of blood T cell repertoires in COVID-19. The method was immunoSEQ multiplex PCR; TCRdb's version includes in-frame clones alone and lacks a portion of them. The sample records some 110,000 clones, just over 90% being singletons. Sequencing was carried out using peripheral blood. The receptors here all came from a human donor with active COVID-19. The donor label of this sample is uncertain.

The CDR3 here is CASSGTGTYNEQFF. The CDR3 DNA reads TGTGCCAGCTCAGGGACAGGGACCTACAATGAGCAGTTCTTC. The chain recombines TRBV25-1 with TRBJ2-1; 9 nucleotides align to TRBD1. Germline loops: CDR1 MGHDK, CDR2 SYGVNS. This CDR3 spans 14 amino acids. J gave up 2 bases and V 8 bases, and 4 bases lay outside the gene matches.

This chain connects TRBV3-1 (or the pseudogene TRBV3-2) to TRBJ2-3; TRBD2 matches at 9 bases. Germline V CDR1 and CDR2: LGHDT, YNNKEL (reference sequence). This CDR3 comprises 14 residues. The V and J ends lost 4 bases and 5 bases, in that order; junction bases with no gene match: 4. In nucleotides, the CDR3 is TGTGCCAGCAGCCGCGGGGGGGGGAGAGATACGCAGTATTTT. Residues: CASSRGGGRDTQYF.

The chain combines TRBV2 with TRBJ2-1, with 8 bases aligning to TRBD1. The length of the CDR3 is 13 residues. Trimming cost V 8 bases and J 5 bases; bases outside gene matches: 5. Germline V gene sequence: CDR1 SNHLY, CDR2 FYNNEI. Written as DNA, the CDR3 is TGTGCCAGCTCGCCGGGACAGGACAATGAGCAGTTCTTC. Its translation is CASSPGQDNEQFF.

This chain joins TRBV5-1 and TRBJ1-6; D is possibly TRBD1 (5 bases). Per germline, CDR1 SGHRS and CDR2 YFSETQ. V gave up 3 bases and J gave up 3 bases, with 13 bases separating them. CDR3 length: 16 amino acids. The CDR3 here is CASSSATGNYNSPLHF. CDR3 bases: TGCGCCAGCAGCTCTGCAACAGGAAACTATAATTCACCCCTCCACTTT.

The rearrangement uses TRBV4-3 and TRBJ1-1, with D uncertain. The CDR3 length is 13 residues. CDR1 is LGHNA and CDR2 is YSLEER in the germline V gene. With 3 bases removed from V and 1 base from J, the gap between germline ends came to 6 bases. The CDR3, as DNA: TGCGCCAGCAGCCAGGCAGGGAACACTGAAGCTTTCTTT. It codes for CASSQAGNTEAFF.

This clone appeared once. The chain recombines TRBV4-3 with TRBJ1-4, with 10 bases fitting TRBD1. V gave up 0 bases and J gave up 10 bases; unmatched junction bases: 8. The CDR3 length is 16 residues. Germline assignment: CDR1 LGHNA and CDR2 YSLEER. The CDR3 loop is CASSQETGTGVGKLFF. CDR3 coding DNA: TGCGCCAGCAGCCAAGAGACCGGGACAGGGGTGGGAAAACTGTTTTTT.

In nucleotides, the CDR3 is TGTGCCAGTAGTTTGTGGGGCGGTGAGACCCAGTACTTC. This codes for CASSLWGGETQYF. The chain uses TRBV19 and TRBJ2-5; possibly TRBD1 for D (5 bases). Germline V lookup: CDR1 LNHDA, CDR2 SQIVND (reference sequence). This CDR3 is 13 amino acids long. V was cut by 5 bases and J by 5 bases, with 12 bases left in between.

This sequence joins TRBV6-2 or TRBV6-3 and TRBJ2-7, with D unresolved. V gave up 2 bases and J gave up 0 bases, with 11 bases separating them. Germline V gene data show CDR1 as MNHEY and CDR2 as SVGEGT. This CDR3 region has 15 residues. The DNA for the CDR3 is TGTGCCAGCAGTTACACGCCCGACACCTCCTACGAGCAGTACTTC. Translated: CASSYTPDTSYEQYF.

The V gene is TRBV4-3, the J gene TRBJ1-3, with a possible D match to TRBD1 (5 bases). Germline lookup yields CDR1 LGHNA and CDR2 YSLEER. V lost 0 bases to trimming and J lost 0 bases, with 18 bases between them. The CDR3 runs 19 residues. CDR3: CASSQEDQRWGGSGNTIYF. CDR3 coding DNA: TGCGCCAGCAGCCAAGAGGATCAAAGGTGGGGGGGCTCTGGAAACACCATATATTTT.

DNA of the CDR3: TGTGCCATCAGGGACAGGGAGGTCACTGAAGCTTTCTTT. Its translation is CAIRDREVTEAFF. The rearrangement joins TRBV10-3 to TRBJ1-1; 8 nucleotides agree with TRBD1. Germline V gene sequence: CDR1 ENHRY, CDR2 SYGVKD. The CDR3 is 13 amino acids. The V and J ends lost 6 bases and 4 bases, in that order; junction bases with no gene match: 4.

This chain links TRBV6-5 with TRBJ2-5, with 8 positions matching TRBD2. This CDR3 region has 16 residues. The germline CDR1 and CDR2 sequences are MNHEY and SVGAGI. The trim removed 4 bases at V and 5 bases at J, leaving 12 bases unmatched. The CDR3 DNA is TGTGCCAGCAGTTTAGAGAACGGGGGGGCCGAGGAGACCCAGTACTTC. This translates into CASSLENGGAEETQYF.

This chain connects TRBV9 to TRBJ2-1; D is possibly TRBD2 (6 bases). The ends were cut back, 3 bases at V and 7 bases at J, with 14 bases in the middle. The CDR3 has 14 residues. The germline gives CDR1 SGDLS, CDR2 YYNGEE. The CDR3 bases are TGTGCCAGCAGCGCCCCAATCGGGGGAAATGAGCAGTTCTTC. Amino acid sequence: CASSAPIGGNEQFF.

This chain joins TRBV6-2 or TRBV6-3 and TRBJ2-7; 9 bases line up with TRBD1. The V gene end was trimmed by 2 bases and the J gene end by 1 base; junction bases not matched to a gene: 3. Germline V lookup: CDR1 MNHEY, CDR2 SVGEGT. The CDR3 loop spans 15 amino acids. The CDR3 here is CASSYRQGGSYEQYF. CDR3 coding DNA: TGTGCCAGCAGTTACCGACAGGGGGGTTCCTACGAGCAGTACTTC.

The chain has TRBV6-6 and TRBJ1-1; D is ambiguous. The germline V gene has CDR1 MNHNY and CDR2 SVGAGI (reference sequence). This CDR3 is 11 amino acids long. Between the trimmed V and J ends, which lost 6 bases and 7 bases, there was a span of 9 bases. CDR3 amino acids: CASSTDYEAFF. CDR3 bases: TGTGCCAGCAGCACCGACTATGAAGCTTTCTTT.

The chain has TRBV9 and TRBJ2-3, with TRBD2 matching 7 bases. V gave up 0 bases and J gave up 3 bases; unmatched junction bases: 4. CDR1 is SGDLS, CDR2 YYNGEE, per germline. The CDR3 is made up of 15 amino acids. CDR3 coding DNA: TGTGCCAGCAGCGTAGTTGCGGGGGATACAGATACGCAGTATTTT. Translation gives CASSVVAGDTDTQYF.

This sequence joins TRBV7-8 and TRBJ2-1; 7 bases match TRBD1. The germline V gene has CDR1 SGHVS and CDR2 FQNEAQ. The CDR3 length is 15 residues. J lost 1 base, V lost 1 base, and 1 base had no gene match. The CDR3 loop reads CASSLGRGSYNEQFF. As DNA, the CDR3 is TGTGCCAGCAGCTTAGGCAGGGGGTCCTACAATGAGCAGTTCTTC.

This sequence joins TRBV6-1 and TRBJ2-2, with D maybe TRBD2 (7 bases). The CDR3 sequence is 15 residues long. Trimming removed 3 bases from V and 5 bases from J, with 13 bases in between. Per germline, CDR1 MNHNS and CDR2 SASEGT. CDR3 sequence (DNA): TGTGCCAGCAGTGATAGGGGGGGGGCGACCGGGGAGCTGTTTTTT. Its protein is CASSDRGGATGELFF.

The chain employs TRBV6-2 or TRBV6-3 and TRBJ1-5; D gene unclear. Deletions cut 0 bases from V and 1 base from J, with 7 bases between. This CDR3 has 15 amino acids. Germline CDR1 and CDR2: MNHEY and SVGEGT. The CDR3 region is CASSYSGRSNQPQHF. For the CDR3, the DNA is TGTGCCAGCAGTTACTCGGGGAGAAGCAATCAGCCCCAGCATTTT.

V usage is TRBV19 and J usage is TRBJ1-3; 10 bases fit TRBD1. J gave up 7 bases and V 8 bases, and 20 bases lay outside the gene matches. Germline V gene data show CDR1 as LNHDA and CDR2 as SQIVND (reference sequence). The CDR3 runs to 18 residues. The CDR3: CASFSASYDRGRRNTIYF. DNA for the CDR3: TGTGCCAGTTTCTCCGCGTCTTACGACAGGGGGCGGCGGAACACCATATATTTT. Complete variable domain (other parts from reference TRBV19 and TRBJ1-3): DGGITQSPKYLFRKEGQNVTLSCEQNLNHDAMYWYRQDPGQGLRLIYYSQIVNDFQKGDIAEGYSVSREKKESFPLTVTSAQKNPTAFYLCASFSASYDRGRRNTIYFGEGSWLTVV.

The chain links TRBV3-1 (or the pseudogene TRBV3-2) to TRBJ2-6, with TRBD1 as a possible D gene (6 bases). Germline V lookup: CDR1 LGHDT, CDR2 YNNKEL (reference sequence). Trimming shortened V by 4 bases and J by 1 base, and 17 bases separated the two germline ends. The CDR3 spans 18 residues. The DNA for the CDR3 is TGTGCCAGCAGCCCTGAGGGACACCGTCTTTCTGGGGCCAACGTCCTGACTTTC. Translation gives CASSPEGHRLSGANVLTF.

The chain joins TRBV5-1 to TRBJ1-2; 11 bases are shared with TRBD1. The V gene's germline CDR1 is SGHRS and CDR2 YFSETQ. Germline trimming cut 3 bases from V and 6 bases from J; bases unmatched to any gene: 1. This CDR3 has 13 residues. The CDR3 protein is CASSSGQGDGYTF. The CDR3 DNA follows: TGCGCCAGCAGCTCGGGACAGGGGGATGGCTACACCTTC.

The chain links TRBV4-3 to TRBJ2-7; 8 nucleotides align to TRBD2. With 0 bases clipped from V and 2 bases from J, the junction kept 12 bases outside the gene matches. Germline loops: CDR1 LGHNA, CDR2 YSLEER. The CDR3 loop spans 18 amino acids. CDR3 in DNA: TGCGCCAGCAGCCAAGATCCCGCGGAAGCGGGGGTCACCTACGAGCAGTACTTC. Amino acids: CASSQDPAEAGVTYEQYF.

This clone was observed a single time. The V gene is TRBV15, the J gene TRBJ1-4; TRBD1 aligns across 10 bases. Germline V lookup: CDR1 LNHNV, CDR2 YYDKDF (reference sequence). V trimming: 2 bases; J trimming: 3 bases; junction bases outside the gene matches: 9. The length of the CDR3 is 18 residues. Here the CDR3 reads CATSRLDRGLRSNEKLFF. The CDR3 nucleotides are TGTGCCACCAGCAGACTTGACAGGGGGCTACGGTCTAATGAAAAACTGTTTTTT.

This chain uses TRBV29-1 with TRBJ2-7; TRBD1 aligns across 8 bases. The junction had 17 bases not matched to a gene; V was cut back by 7 bases and J by 6 bases. Germline V CDR1 and CDR2: SQVTM, ANQGSEA. The CDR3 consists of 15 residues. The CDR3 sequence is CSARSGQGIALEQYF. For the CDR3, the DNA is TGCAGCGCCAGGTCAGGACAGGGAATCGCCCTCGAGCAGTACTTC.

The V gene is TRBV6-7, the J gene TRBJ2-1; TRBD2 is a possible D gene (5 bases). TRBV6-7 is classed as an ORF, of uncertain function. CDR3 size: 14 residues. V lost 7 bases to trimming and J lost 5 bases, with 15 bases between them. The CDR3 is CASMAERTDNEQFF. CDR3 nucleotide sequence: TGTGCCAGCATGGCGGAGAGGACTGACAATGAGCAGTTCTTC.

This sequence joins TRBV6-1 and TRBJ1-5; D unresolved. V was clipped by 2 bases and J by 0 bases, with 11 bases between them. Germline CDR1 is MNHNS and CDR2 is SASEGT. CDR3 length: 16 amino acids. CDR3 in DNA: TGTGCCAGCAGTGAATCTGAGCTTTATAGCAATCAGCCCCAGCATTTT. It codes for CASSESELYSNQPQHF.

The chain recombines TRBV18 with TRBJ2-7; no firm D call. V was cut by 3 bases and J by 0 bases, with 9 bases left in between. Germline CDR1 KGHSH, CDR2 LQKENI. This CDR3 region has 14 residues. The CDR3 DNA reads as TGTGCCAGCTCACCGGTGGCTAGCTCCTACGAGCAGTACTTC. It is translated as CASSPVASSYEQYF.

The sample holds one count of this clone. The chain uses TRBV7-6 and TRBJ1-6; D unclear. V was shortened by 0 bases and J by 7 bases, with 13 bases between the two germline ends. The CDR3 runs 16 residues. CDR1 and CDR2 (germline): SGHVS, FNYEAQ. In DNA, the CDR3 is TGTGCCAGCAGCTTAGCGGCACCGGGTACGAATTCACCCCTCCACTTT. Protein: CASSLAAPGTNSPLHF.

The count of this clone is one. V and J are TRBV19 and TRBJ2-7; 7 bases map to TRBD1. J was trimmed by 0 bases and V by 5 bases; bases with no gene match: 7. The CDR3 spans 15 residues. Germline CDR1 reads LNHDA; CDR2 reads SQIVND (reference sequence). The CDR3 is CASSADRVSSYEQYF. The CDR3 region has the DNA TGTGCCAGTAGTGCTGACAGGGTCAGCTCCTACGAGCAGTACTTC. Together with reference TRBV19 and TRBJ2-7, the CDR3 gives the full variable domain: DGGITQSPKYLFRKEGQNVTLSCEQNLNHDAMYWYRQDPGQGLRLIYYSQIVNDFQKGDIAEGYSVSREKKESFPLTVTSAQKNPTAFYLCASSADRVSSYEQYFGPGTRLTVT.

The chain is built from TRBV7-2 and TRBJ2-7; D perhaps matches TRBD1 (6 bases). The CDR3 consists of 13 residues. The germline gives CDR1 SGHTA, CDR2 FQGNSA. V was shortened by 5 bases and J by 5 bases, with 13 bases between the two germline ends. DNA for the CDR3: TGTGCCAGCAGCCTACAGGGTTCCGACGAGCAGTACTTC. This codes for CASSLQGSDEQYF.

In this sample, this clone turned up once. This chain links TRBV5-6 with TRBJ2-7; TRBD1 is a possible D gene (6 bases). The CDR3 covers 15 residues. Germline-derived CDR1 and CDR2 are SGHDT and YYEEEE. The germline V and J ends were trimmed by 0 bases and 0 bases, with 10 bases remaining between them. The CDR3 sequence: CASSLAAGDSYEQYF. CDR3 DNA sequence: TGTGCCAGCAGCTTGGCGGCAGGGGACTCCTACGAGCAGTACTTC. Variable domain in full (rest from reference TRBV5-6 and TRBJ2-7): DAGVTQSPTHLIKTRGQQVTLRCSPKSGHDTVSWYQQALGQGPQFIFQYYEEEERQRGNFPDRFSGHQFPNYSSELNVNALLLGDSALYLCASSLAAGDSYEQYFGPGTRLTVT.

This clone was found once. The chain links TRBV4-1 to TRBJ1-2; the D is unclear. Per the germline V gene, CDR1 is MGHRA and CDR2 is YSYEKL. The CDR3 covers 15 residues. Trimming left V 0 bases short and J 3 bases short, with 11 bases between. The chain's CDR3 is CASSQEIVSDYGYTF. DNA of the CDR3: TGCGCCAGCAGCCAAGAAATCGTCTCGGACTATGGCTACACCTTC.